The source of this T cell receptor (beta chain) is a study of T cells of healthy individuals. A single record per CDR3 protein comes from TCRdb applying MiXCR to the 5' RACE reads. Of about 82,000 distinct CDR3 sequences in the sample, about 4.8% are singletons; the top ten hold about 7.5%. This clonotype was detected ten times or more. The CDR3 extends over 13 amino acids. Trimming stripped 4 bases from V and 9 bases from J, with 13 bases between. The J gene is TRBJ2-1, the V gene TRBV12-3 or TRBV12-4, with D maybe TRBD2 (5 bases). This receptor was obtained from a female donor in good health. The CDR3 nucleotides are TGTGCCAGCAGTTCCGGACTTCCCGGTGAGCAGTTCTTC. Translation gives CASSSGLPGEQFF.